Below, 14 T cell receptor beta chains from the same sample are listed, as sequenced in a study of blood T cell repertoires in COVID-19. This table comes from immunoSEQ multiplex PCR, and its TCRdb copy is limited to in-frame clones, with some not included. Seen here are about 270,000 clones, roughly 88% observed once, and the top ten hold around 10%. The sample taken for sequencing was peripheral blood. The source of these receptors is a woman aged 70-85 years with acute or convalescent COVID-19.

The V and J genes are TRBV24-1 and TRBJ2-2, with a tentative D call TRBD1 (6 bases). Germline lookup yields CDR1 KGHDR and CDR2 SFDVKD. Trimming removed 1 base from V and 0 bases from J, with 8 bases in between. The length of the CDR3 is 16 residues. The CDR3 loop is CATSDFEGANTGELFF. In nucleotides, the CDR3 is TGTGCCACCAGTGATTTTGAGGGGGCGAACACCGGGGAGCTGTTTTTT.

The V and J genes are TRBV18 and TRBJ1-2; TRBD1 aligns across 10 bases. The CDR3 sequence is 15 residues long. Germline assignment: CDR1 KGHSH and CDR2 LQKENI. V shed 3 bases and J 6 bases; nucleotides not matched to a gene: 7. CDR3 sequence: CASSPRQGAWDGYTF. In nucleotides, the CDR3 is TGTGCCAGCTCACCGAGACAGGGGGCGTGGGATGGCTACACCTTC.

CDR3 DNA: TGTGCCAGCTCACCCCGGACAATAGAGACCCAGTACTTC. It codes for CASSPRTIETQYF. This sequence joins TRBV18 and TRBJ2-5; D possibly corresponds to TRBD1 (5 bases). V shed 3 bases and J shed 4 bases, with 9 bases lying between them. The CDR3 is made up of 13 amino acids. Per germline, CDR1 KGHSH and CDR2 LQKENI.

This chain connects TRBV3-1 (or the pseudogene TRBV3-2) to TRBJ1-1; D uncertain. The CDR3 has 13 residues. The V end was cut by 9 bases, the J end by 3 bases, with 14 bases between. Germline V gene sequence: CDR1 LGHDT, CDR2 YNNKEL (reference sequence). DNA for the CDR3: TGTGCCAGTCGCCTAATCGGGGACACTGAAGCTTTCTTT. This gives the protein CASRLIGDTEAFF.

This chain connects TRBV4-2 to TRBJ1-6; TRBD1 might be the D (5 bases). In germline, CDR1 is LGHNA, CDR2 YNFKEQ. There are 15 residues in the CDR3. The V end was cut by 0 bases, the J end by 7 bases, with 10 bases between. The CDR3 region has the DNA TGTGCCAGCAGCCAAGACGGCCAGGGCAATTCACCCCTCCACTTT. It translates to CASSQDGQGNSPLHF.

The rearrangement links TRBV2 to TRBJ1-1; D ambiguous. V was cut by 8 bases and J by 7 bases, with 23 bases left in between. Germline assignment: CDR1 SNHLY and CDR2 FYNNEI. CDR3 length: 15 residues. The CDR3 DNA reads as TGTGCCAGCTCTTCCCCCGCGGGTAACAAAGTTGAAGCTTTCTTT. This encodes CASSSPAGNKVEAFF. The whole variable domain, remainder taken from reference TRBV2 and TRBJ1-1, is EPEVTQTPSHQVTQMGQEVILRCVPISNHLYFYWYRQILGQKVEFLVSFYNNEISEKSEIFDDQFSVERPDGSNFTLKIRSTKLEDSAMYFCASSSPAGNKVEAFFGQGTRLTVV.

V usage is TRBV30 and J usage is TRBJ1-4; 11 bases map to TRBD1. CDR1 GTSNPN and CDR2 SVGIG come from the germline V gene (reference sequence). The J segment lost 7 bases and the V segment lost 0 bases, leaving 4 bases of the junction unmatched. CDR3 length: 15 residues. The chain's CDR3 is CAWSVLGTGGEKLFF. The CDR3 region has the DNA TGTGCCTGGAGTGTACTGGGGACAGGGGGTGAAAAACTGTTTTTT. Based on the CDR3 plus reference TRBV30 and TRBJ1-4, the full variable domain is SQTIHQWPATLVQPVGSPLSLECTVEGTSNPNLYWYRQAAGRGLQLLFYSVGIGQISSEVPQNLSASRPQDRQFILSSKKLLLSDSGFYLCAWSVLGTGGEKLFFGSGTQLSVL.

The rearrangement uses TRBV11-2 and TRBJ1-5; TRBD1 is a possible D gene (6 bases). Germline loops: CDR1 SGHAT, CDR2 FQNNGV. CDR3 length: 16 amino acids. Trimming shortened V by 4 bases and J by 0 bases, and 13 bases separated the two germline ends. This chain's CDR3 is CASSWGQGLSNQPQHF. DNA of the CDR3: TGTGCCAGCAGCTGGGGGCAGGGCCTTAGCAATCAGCCCCAGCATTTT. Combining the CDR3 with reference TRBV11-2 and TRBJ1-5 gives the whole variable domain EAGVAQSPRYKIIEKRQSVAFWCNPISGHATLYWYQQILGQGPKLLIQFQNNGVVDDSQLPKDRFSAERLKGVDSTLKIQPAKLEDSAVYLCASSWGQGLSNQPQHFGDGTRLSIL.

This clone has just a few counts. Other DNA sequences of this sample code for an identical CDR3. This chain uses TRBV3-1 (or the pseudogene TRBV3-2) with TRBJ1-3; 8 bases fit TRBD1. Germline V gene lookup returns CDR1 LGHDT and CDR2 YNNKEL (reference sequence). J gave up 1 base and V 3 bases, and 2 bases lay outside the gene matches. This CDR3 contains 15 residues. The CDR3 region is CASSHWTGSGNTIYF. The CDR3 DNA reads TGTGCCAGCAGCCACTGGACAGGGTCTGGAAACACCATATATTTT.

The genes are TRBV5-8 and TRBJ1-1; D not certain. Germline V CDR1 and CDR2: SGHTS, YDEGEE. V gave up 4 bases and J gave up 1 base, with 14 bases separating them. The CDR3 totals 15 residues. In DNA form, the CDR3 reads TGTGCCAGCAGCCCGGCTTGGGGAGGGAACACTGAAGCTTTCTTT. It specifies CASSPAWGGNTEAFF.

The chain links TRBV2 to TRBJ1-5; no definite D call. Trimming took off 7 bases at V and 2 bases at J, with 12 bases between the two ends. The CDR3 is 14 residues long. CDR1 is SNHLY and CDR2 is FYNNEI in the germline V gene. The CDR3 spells CASNRQEGNQPQHF. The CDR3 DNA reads TGTGCCAGCAATCGGCAGGAGGGCAATCAGCCCCAGCATTTT.

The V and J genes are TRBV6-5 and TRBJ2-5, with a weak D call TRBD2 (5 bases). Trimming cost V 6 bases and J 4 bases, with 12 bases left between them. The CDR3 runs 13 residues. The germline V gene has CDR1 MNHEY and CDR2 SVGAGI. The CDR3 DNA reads TGTGCCAGCAGGGCCGGGGTTGTAGAGACCCAGTACTTC. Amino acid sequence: CASRAGVVETQYF.

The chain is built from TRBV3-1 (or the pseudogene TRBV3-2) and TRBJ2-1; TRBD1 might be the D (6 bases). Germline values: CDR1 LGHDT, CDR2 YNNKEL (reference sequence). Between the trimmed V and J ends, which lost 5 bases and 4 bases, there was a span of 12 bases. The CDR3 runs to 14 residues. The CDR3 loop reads CASSEGTPYNEQFF. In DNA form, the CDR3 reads TGTGCCAGCAGCGAAGGGACACCTTACAATGAGCAGTTCTTC.

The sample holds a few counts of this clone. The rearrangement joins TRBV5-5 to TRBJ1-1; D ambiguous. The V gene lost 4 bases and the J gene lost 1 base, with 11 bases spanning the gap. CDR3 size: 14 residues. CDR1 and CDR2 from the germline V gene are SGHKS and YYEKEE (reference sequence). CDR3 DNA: TGTGCCAGCAGCGAGAGAAACGCGAACACTGAAGCTTTCTTT. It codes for CASSERNANTEAFF.